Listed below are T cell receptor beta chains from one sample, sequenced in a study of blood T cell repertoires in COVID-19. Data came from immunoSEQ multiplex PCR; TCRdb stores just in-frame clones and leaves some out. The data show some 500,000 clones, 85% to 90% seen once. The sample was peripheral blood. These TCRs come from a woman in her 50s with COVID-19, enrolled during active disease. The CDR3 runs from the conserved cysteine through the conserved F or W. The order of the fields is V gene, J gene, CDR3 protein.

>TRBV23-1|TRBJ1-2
CASSQGQGEVNYGYTF
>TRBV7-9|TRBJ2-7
CASSKSGGRPRQYF
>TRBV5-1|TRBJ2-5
CASSPNGQGKGTQYF
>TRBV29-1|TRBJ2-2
CSVATRGAVFGTGELFF
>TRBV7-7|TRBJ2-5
CASSNGRDEWETQYF
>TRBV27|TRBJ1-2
CASSPSIANYGYTF
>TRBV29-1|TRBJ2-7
CSAKGQGGNEQYF
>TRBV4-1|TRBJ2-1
CASSQATSGGASYNEQFF
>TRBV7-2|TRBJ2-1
CASSLGDSNEQFF
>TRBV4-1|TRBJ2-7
CASSQDGIRATGGDEQYF
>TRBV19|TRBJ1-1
CASRASGALEAFF
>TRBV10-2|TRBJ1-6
CASSESGSPLHF
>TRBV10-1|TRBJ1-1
CASSESVAGLEEAFF
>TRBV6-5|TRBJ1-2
CAAHGGVRGYGYTF
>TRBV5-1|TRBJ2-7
CASSLGGDEQYF
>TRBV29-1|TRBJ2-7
CSVGGLREQYF
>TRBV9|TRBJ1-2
CASSDSSGNYGYTF
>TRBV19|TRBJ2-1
CASRPGTSGGGEQFF
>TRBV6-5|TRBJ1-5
CASNPTGGNQPQHF
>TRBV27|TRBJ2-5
CASSSQGRETRYF
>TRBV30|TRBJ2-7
CAWSASGGLRQYF
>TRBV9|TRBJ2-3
CASSNPYAGESSTDTQYF